The clone carrying this TCR beta chain was found many times. Cells sorted as Tregs were CD4+, CD25+ and CD127-/low. From germline, CDR1 is MGHRA and CDR2 YSYEKL. The V gene lost 1 base and the J gene lost 0 bases, with 12 bases spanning the gap. The CDR3 covers 16 residues. TCRdb analysed the 5' RACE reads with MiXCR anew, one entry per CDR3 protein. The data show 9,000 to 10,000 distinct CDR3 sequences, about 14% seen once. The sequenced sample consisted of Tregs sorted from blood. This TCR came from a female donor with breast cancer. J is TRBJ1-2 and V is TRBV4-1, with D uncertain. This CDR3 is CASSQAWTDSNYGYTF. Written as DNA, the CDR3 is TGCGCCAGCAGCCAAGCTTGGACGGACTCTAACTATGGCTACACCTTC.